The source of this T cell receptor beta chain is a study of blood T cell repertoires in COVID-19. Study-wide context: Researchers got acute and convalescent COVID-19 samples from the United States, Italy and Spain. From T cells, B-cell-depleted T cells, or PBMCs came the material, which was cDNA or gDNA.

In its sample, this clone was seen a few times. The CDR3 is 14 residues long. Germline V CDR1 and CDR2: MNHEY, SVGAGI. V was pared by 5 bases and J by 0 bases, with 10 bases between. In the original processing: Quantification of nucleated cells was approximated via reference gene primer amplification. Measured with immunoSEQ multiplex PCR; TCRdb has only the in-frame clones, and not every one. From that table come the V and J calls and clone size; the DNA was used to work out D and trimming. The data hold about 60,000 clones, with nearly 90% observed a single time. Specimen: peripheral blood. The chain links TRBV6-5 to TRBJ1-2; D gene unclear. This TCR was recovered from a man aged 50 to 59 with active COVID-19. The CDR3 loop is CASSPYRSNYGYTF. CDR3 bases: TGTGCCAGCAGTCCCTATCGATCTAACTATGGCTACACCTTC.